This T cell receptor (beta chain) is from a study of blood T cell repertoires in COVID-19. The repertoire was sequenced with immunoSEQ multiplex PCR; TCRdb's copy has only in-frame clones and lacks some. Of 220,000 or so clones in the sample, approximately 84% were seen once. The CDR3 consists of 12 residues. Germline V gene data show CDR1 as MDHEN and CDR2 as SYDVKM. This chain links TRBV28 with TRBJ2-7; 9 bases agree with TRBD2. Input material: peripheral blood. This sequence was found in a woman aged 80 or older with acute or convalescent COVID-19. The CDR3 region is CVSSGRPYEQYF. The CDR3 DNA follows: TGTGTTTCCAGCGGGAGGCCCTACGAGCAGTACTTC.